The source of this T cell receptor beta chain is a study of T cells in Graves' hyperthyroidism and ophthalmopathy. Regarding the study as a whole: Ophthalmopathy was separated from stable hyperthyroidism by a 13 V-J model. Ophthalmopathy got predicted by the model a median around 6.8 months before its onset.

Diagnoses were made from clinical symptoms, serum measures (thyroxine and TRAb), thyroid ultrasound and orbital computed tomography. A word on this clonotype: Its specificity is not known.

V lost 6 bases and J lost 2, with 11 bases in between. The CDR3 length is 13 residues. Germline V gene lookup returns CDR1 MNHNS and CDR2 SASEGT. Amplified regions were TCR beta CDR3 sequences from RNA transcripts. In the first-round RT-PCR of the TCR CDR3, the HTBI primer set was used. TCRdb itself ran the multiplex PCR reads through MiXCR, one entry per CDR3 protein. Seen here are approximately 700,000 distinct CDR3 sequences, about a sixth observed once, and the top ten hold about 8.4%. The sample consisted of blood. This chain joins TRBV6-1 and TRBJ2-7; perhaps D is TRBD1 or TRBD2 (5 bases each). The sequence came from a man between 18 and 29 years old with Graves' hyperthyroidism. The CDR3 loop reads CASRPGATYEQYF. DNA for the CDR3: TGTGCCAGCAGGCCCGGGGCTACCTACGAGCAGTACTTC.